The entry that follows covers one T cell receptor beta chain sequence. RNA amounts of 0.5 to 1 ug underwent reverse transcription with random hexamers. The authors amplified TCR beta CDR3 across 54 Vbeta and 13 Jbeta using immunoSEQ multiplex PCR. TCRdb recomputed calls from the immunoSEQ multiplex PCR reads with MiXCR, one row per CDR3 protein. This table has some 240,000 distinct CDR3 sequences, 95% to 97% appearing once. This sample is part of a study of CD8 T cells in Susac syndrome. Sequenced: CD4+ T cells from PBMCs. The clonotype originates from a human donor with Susac syndrome.

CDR3 sequence reads: CASSYPSGTEAFF. The CDR3 DNA follows: TGTGCCAGCAGCTACCCCTCGGGGACTGAAGCTTTCTTT. The chain uses TRBV7-9 and TRBJ1-1, with D uncertain. Deletions cut 4 bases from V and 5 bases from J, with 11 bases between. CDR1 and CDR2 from the germline V gene are SEHNR and FQNEAQ (reference sequence). The CDR3 has 13 amino acids. The full variable domain, rest sourced from reference TRBV7-9 and TRBJ1-1, is DTGVSQNPRHKITKRGQNVTFRCDPISEHNRLYWYRQTLGQGPEFLTYFQNEAQLEKSRLLSDRFSAERPKGSFSTLEIQRTEQGDSAMYLCASSYPSGTEAFFGQGTRLTVV.